The T cell receptor beta chain described here comes from a study of radiation and T cells in renal cell carcinoma. Study in general: Nephrectomy followed 15 Gy stereotactic body radiation by 4 weeks.

CDR1 and CDR2 from the germline V gene are SGHVS and FNYEAQ. V dropped 5 bases and J dropped 4; count of bases not matched to a gene: 8. The CDR3 runs 15 residues. Method: immunoSEQ multiplex PCR; TCRdb's copy keeps in-frame clones and lacks some. The data contain 130,000 to 150,000 clones, approximately 90% of them singletons. Time point given: baseline pretreatment blood. Treatment meaning: 15 Gy SBRT to primary tumor, nephrectomy 4 weeks later. The sequence was obtained from a woman in her forties or fifties with renal cell carcinoma. Sample: blood, taken from a patient whose treatment included radiotherapy and nephrectomy. The chain employs TRBV7-6 and TRBJ1-1; 9 bases align to TRBD1. This CDR3 reads CASSRNRGQATEAFF. CDR3 DNA: TGTGCCAGCAGCCGGAACAGGGGGCAGGCCACTGAAGCTTTCTTT.